Detailed here is one T cell receptor (beta chain). Its matching antigen is unknown. This entry comes from a study of OX40 agonist ivuxolimab in advanced cancers. Study context: Six ivuxolimab dose levels, 0.01 to 10 mg/kg, were given intravenously every 2 weeks. Cancers in dose escalation were hepatocellular, melanoma, renal cell and head and neck. Study-wide results and caveats: Certain nonresponding patients likewise had low normalized T-cell clonal expansion.

Using immunoSEQ multiplex PCR, the repertoire was profiled, and TCRdb retains in-frame clones only, with some absent. The repertoire consists of approximately 82,000 clones, with about nine tenths occurring once and the leading ten covering around 2%. This TCR was recovered from an adult with an advanced solid tumor such as melanoma, head and neck, liver or kidney cancer. Sequencing was performed on CD4+ or CD8+ T cells sorted from blood, taken in a trial of the OX40 agonist ivuxolimab.

The CDR3 region is CASSVALAGAASGELFF. The CDR3 DNA reads TGTGCCAGCAGCGTAGCCCTAGCGGGGGCGGCGAGCGGGGAGCTGTTTTTT. This sequence joins TRBV9 and TRBJ2-2; 10 bases fit TRBD2. The CDR3 covers 17 residues. Germline lookup yields CDR1 SGDLS and CDR2 YYNGEE. The trim removed 0 bases at V and 7 bases at J, leaving 9 bases unmatched. The full variable domain, its missing parts supplied by reference TRBV9 and TRBJ2-2, is DSGVTQTPKHLITATGQRVTLRCSPRSGDLSVYWYQQSLDQGLQFLIQYYNGEERAKGNILERFSAQQFPDLHSELNLSSLELGDSALYFCASSVALAGAASGELFFGEGSRLTVL.